These T cell receptor beta chains were read from a single sample in a study of T cells in Graves' hyperthyroidism and ophthalmopathy. One entry per CDR3 protein, called by TCRdb with MiXCR from the multiplex PCR reads. This sample has 550,000 to 650,000 distinct CDR3 sequences; approximately 15% occur once, and the top ten carry 5.8%. Sequencing used blood. The receptor set was obtained from a woman aged 25 to 39 with Graves' hyperthyroidism that later progressed to Graves' ophthalmopathy. Both conserved end residues are part of each CDR3. Fields, in order: clone size, J gene, V gene, D gene, CDR3 protein, CDR3 DNA. D genes are given only for firm matches. Clone sizes are given selectively: once, few, many, or a class where the clone is expanded.

many	TRBJ2-5	TRBV11-2	NA	CASSLVGRGETQYF	TGTGCCAGCAGCTTAGTCGGCAGGGGAGAGACCCAGTACTTC
many	TRBJ1-6	TRBV11-3	NA	CASSWGASPLHF	TGTGCCAGCAGCTGGGGGGCTTCACCCCTCCACTTT
many	TRBJ1-3	TRBV6-1	NA	CASSEALTGNTIYF	TGTGCCAGCAGCGAGGCGCTAACTGGAAACACCATATATTTT
NA	TRBJ2-1	TRBV5-5	NA	CASSLPKHDTNEQFF	TGTGCCAGCAGCTTGCCCAAACATGATACAAATGAGCAGTTCTTC
many	TRBJ2-7	TRBV2	TRBD1	CASSPGQGPSYEQYF	TGTGCCAGCAGTCCGGGACAGGGTCCTTCCTACGAGCAGTACTTC
many	TRBJ1-2	TRBV28	TRBD1	CASSPRQGVVGGYTF	TGTGCCAGCAGTCCAAGACAGGGGGTAGTAGGTGGCTACACCTTC
many	TRBJ2-5	TRBV20-1	NA	CSARPRGLLSYQETQYF	TGCAGTGCTAGACCCCGTGGTCTCCTCTCGTACCAAGAGACCCAGTACTTC
many	TRBJ2-1	TRBV19	NA	CASSMQGRVGEQFF	TGTGCCAGTAGTATGCAGGGGAGGGTCGGCGAGCAGTTCTTC
few	TRBJ1-1	TRBV6-1	NA	CASSEVEGLYTEAFF	TGTGCCAGCAGTGAAGTGGAGGGTCTGTACACTGAAGCTTTCTTT
NA	TRBJ2-7	TRBV7-4	NA	CASSGEGDPEQYF	TGTGCCAGCAGCGGGGAGGGGGATCCCGAGCAGTACTTC
many	TRBJ2-1	TRBV3-1	TRBD2	CASSQAAGVPNEQFF	TGTGCCAGCAGCCAAGCAGCGGGAGTACCCAATGAGCAGTTCTTC
many	TRBJ1-1	TRBV11-2	TRBD1	CASIKTGQGANTEAFF	TGTGCCAGCATCAAAACCGGACAGGGGGCAAACACTGAAGCTTTCTTT
NA	TRBJ1-5	TRBV2	TRBD1	CASSVKGTGNQPQHF	TGTGCCAGCAGTGTCAAGGGGACAGGTAATCAGCCCCAGCATTTT
many	TRBJ2-2	TRBV11-2	TRBD2	CASSSLRGRDITGELFF	TGTGCCAGCAGCTCGTTAAGAGGGAGGGATATCACCGGGGAGCTGTTTTTT
few	TRBJ2-7	TRBV4-2	TRBD2	CASSQDIAGVSSYEQYF	TGTGCCAGCAGCCAAGATATAGCGGGAGTATCCTCCTACGAGCAGTACTTC
many	TRBJ2-1	TRBV29-1	TRBD2	CSVDVAGGPEFF	TGCAGCGTTGATGTAGCGGGAGGGCCGGAGTTCTTC
many	TRBJ2-6	TRBV12-3/TRBV12-4	NA	CASSPPGISGANVLTF	TGTGCCAGCAGTCCCCCCGGGATCTCTGGGGCCAACGTCCTGACTTTC
NA	TRBJ1-2	TRBV6-1	NA	CASSRILADGYTF	TGTGCCAGCAGCCGCATCCTTGCTGATGGCTACACCTTC
many	TRBJ1-2	TRBV9	NA	CASSVDAYRYGYTF	TGTGCCAGCAGCGTAGATGCGTACCGATATGGCTACACCTTC
few	TRBJ1-1	TRBV6-6	NA	CASSYTDGYTEAFF	TGTGCCAGCAGTTACACCGACGGTTACACTGAAGCTTTCTTT